The rows below give T cell receptor beta chains drawn from one sample of a study of blood T cell repertoires in COVID-19. TCRdb keeps only in-frame clones here, not all; method: immunoSEQ multiplex PCR. The sample holds 150,000 to 200,000 clones, about 85% seen once. The sequencing sample was made of peripheral blood. The source of these receptors is an elderly woman with acute or convalescent COVID-19. The CDR3 runs from the conserved cysteine through the conserved F or W. Each record gives: J gene, D gene, clone size, CDR3 length, V gene, CDR3 protein, CDR3 DNA. The D gene is left open where the match is weak. Rows may omit the clone size; those that give it use once, few, many or a size class.

>TRBJ1-6|NA|NA|13|TRBV12-3/TRBV12-4
CASRTRAESPLHF
TGTGCCAGCAGGACCAGGGCGGAATCACCCCTCCACTTT
>TRBJ2-1|TRBD2|NA|15|TRBV6-6
CASRGYLGLEGGQFF
TGTGCCAGCAGAGGGTATCTGGGACTAGAGGGTGGGCAGTTCTTC
>TRBJ1-4|NA|NA|15|TRBV7-9
CASSSLDTVNEKLFF
TGTGCCAGCAGCTCTCTGGATACAGTTAATGAAAAACTGTTTTTT
>TRBJ1-5|NA|few|16|TRBV6-1
CASSERWATSNQPQHF
TGTGCCAGCAGTGAACGATGGGCAACGAGCAATCAGCCCCAGCATTTT
>TRBJ1-3|TRBD1|NA|17|TRBV3-1/TRBV3-2
CASSPPPGQKESSTIYF
TGTGCCAGCAGCCCACCTCCGGGACAGAAGGAGAGTAGCACCATATATTTT
>TRBJ1-4|TRBD1|NA|14|TRBV5-4
CASSLEQGSEKLFF
TGTGCCAGCAGCTTGGAACAGGGGAGTGAAAAACTGTTTTTT
>TRBJ1-5|NA|few|17|TRBV7-9
CASSLDQPTGRNQPQHF
TGTGCCAGCAGCTTAGACCAACCTACGGGTCGCAATCAGCCCCAGCATTTT
>TRBJ2-3|TRBD2|NA|15|TRBV6-5
CASSLQRETIDTQYF
TGTGCCAGCAGTCTCCAGCGGGAGACTATAGATACGCAGTATTTT
>TRBJ1-4|TRBD1|NA|17|TRBV27
CASRPPMTGTVTEKLFF
TGTGCCAGCAGGCCCCCCATGACCGGGACAGTCACCGAAAAACTGTTTTTT
>TRBJ2-2|TRBD1|NA|17|TRBV5-4
CASSSTPDRANTGELFF
TGTGCCAGCAGCTCAACCCCGGACAGGGCGAACACCGGGGAGCTGTTTTTT
>TRBJ2-4|NA|NA|11|TRBV5-6
CASSTANIQYF
TGTGCCAGCAGCACAGCAAACATTCAGTACTTC
>TRBJ1-1|TRBD1|NA|17|TRBV6-2/TRBV6-3
CASSYSIHRGVNTEAFF
TGTGCCAGCAGTTACTCGATTCACAGGGGGGTGAACACTGAAGCTTTCTTT
>TRBJ2-3|NA|NA|14|TRBV27
CASSPAPSTDTQYF
TGTGCCAGCAGCCCAGCGCCCAGCACAGATACGCAGTATTTT
>TRBJ1-1|TRBD1|NA|15|TRBV5-1
CASSLQGARNTEAFF
TGCGCCAGCAGCTTACAGGGGGCGAGGAACACTGAAGCTTTCTTT
>TRBJ2-2|NA|NA|16|TRBV2
CASSEQTARGTGELFF
TGTGCCAGCAGTGAGCAGACTGCGCGCGGCACCGGGGAGCTGTTTTTT
>TRBJ2-1|NA|NA|15|TRBV5-4
CASSFPGAGDTEQFF
TGTGCCAGCAGCTTCCCCGGGGCAGGGGATACTGAGCAGTTCTTC
>TRBJ1-6|NA|once|14|TRBV9
CASSVEQQNSPLHF
TGTGCCAGCAGCGTAGAACAGCAGAATTCACCCCTCCACTTT
>TRBJ1-1|NA|once|14|TRBV5-1
CASSPVAADTEAFF
TGCGCCAGCAGCCCCGTTGCCGCGGACACTGAAGCTTTCTTT
>TRBJ2-7|TRBD1|NA|14|TRBV5-5
CASSWTGVTYEQYF
TGTGCCAGCAGCTGGACAGGGGTTACCTACGAGCAGTACTTC
>TRBJ2-5|NA|NA|14|TRBV5-1
CASSSTGNQETQYF
TGCGCCAGCAGCTCCACAGGGAACCAAGAGACCCAGTACTTC
>TRBJ2-7|TRBD1|NA|17|TRBV7-9
CASSFSPDRVVRYEQYF
TGTGCCAGCAGCTTCTCACCCGACAGGGTGGTCAGGTACGAGCAGTACTTC
>TRBJ2-7|NA|few|13|TRBV3-1/TRBV3-2
CASSQFTGYEQYF
TGTGCCAGCAGCCAATTCACGGGCTACGAGCAGTACTTC
>TRBJ1-2|NA|NA|11|TRBV3-1/TRBV3-2
CASSQESGYTF
TGTGCCAGCAGCCAGGAGTCCGGCTACACCTTC
>TRBJ1-6|TRBD1|NA|14|TRBV5-6
CASSLATGTVSLHF
TGTGCCAGCAGCTTGGCCACAGGGACAGTTTCCCTCCACTTT
>TRBJ2-1|TRBD1|NA|14|TRBV18
CASSPQTGVNEQFF
TGTGCCAGCTCACCGCAGACAGGGGTCAATGAGCAGTTCTTC
>TRBJ2-2|TRBD1|NA|17|TRBV6-2/TRBV6-3
CASSYVKGQGNTGELFF
TGTGCCAGCAGTTACGTAAAGGGACAGGGCAACACCGGGGAGCTGTTTTTT
>TRBJ2-1|TRBD2|NA|15|TRBV6-5
CASSSSGPEDNEQFF
TGTGCCAGCAGTTCTAGCGGGCCCGAGGACAATGAGCAGTTCTTC
>TRBJ1-1|NA|NA|16|TRBV11-2
CASSSPPDTENTEAFF
TGTGCCAGCAGCTCACCCCCAGACACAGAGAACACTGAAGCTTTCTTT
>TRBJ2-5|TRBD1|NA|16|TRBV2
CASSGDLRGRQETQYF
TGTGCCAGCAGTGGAGATCTCAGGGGGCGGCAAGAGACCCAGTACTTC
>TRBJ2-1|TRBD1|NA|15|TRBV4-1
CASSLGQGARNEQFF
TGCGCCAGCAGCCTCGGACAGGGGGCGAGGAATGAGCAGTTCTTC
>TRBJ1-2|NA|NA|15|TRBV5-5
CASSSRPGDVGGYTF
TGTGCCAGCAGCTCCCGCCCAGGGGACGTAGGTGGCTACACCTTC
>TRBJ1-1|NA|NA|14|TRBV6-5
CASRATPRDTEAFF
TGTGCCAGCAGGGCCACGCCCAGGGACACTGAAGCTTTCTTT
>TRBJ1-2|TRBD1|few|17|TRBV9
CASSGQGATYRDYGYTF
TGTGCCAGCAGCGGCCAGGGGGCGACTTACCGGGACTATGGCTACACCTTC
>TRBJ1-5|NA|once|15|TRBV30
CAWSPQGIGNQPQHF
TGTGCCTGGAGCCCCCAGGGGATCGGTAATCAGCCCCAGCATTTT
>TRBJ1-2|NA|NA|15|TRBV7-9
CASSLLGAREEGYTF
TGTGCCAGCAGCTTACTTGGGGCCAGGGAAGAAGGCTACACCTTC
>TRBJ2-7|TRBD1|NA|15|TRBV18
CASSPPGTGGREQYF
TGTGCCAGCTCACCACCCGGGACAGGGGGACGGGAGCAGTACTTC
>TRBJ2-1|NA|NA|14|TRBV29-1
CSVVSGSLYNEQFF
TGCAGCGTTGTATCAGGCAGCTTATACAATGAGCAGTTCTTC
>TRBJ2-1|TRBD2|NA|15|TRBV4-1
CASSRQESGVNEQFF
TGCGCCAGCTCTCGGCAGGAGAGCGGGGTGAATGAGCAGTTCTTC
>TRBJ1-2|TRBD1|NA|17|TRBV5-1
CASSLAAGGANPVGYTF
TGCGCCAGCAGCTTGGCGGCAGGGGGCGCGAACCCCGTTGGCTACACCTTC
>TRBJ1-5|NA|few|13|TRBV19
CASRSGGYQPQHF
TGTGCCAGTAGGAGCGGGGGGTACCAGCCCCAGCATTTT
>TRBJ1-2|NA|NA|14|TRBV6-5
CASSPRQENYGYTF
TGTGCCAGCAGTCCTCGACAGGAAAACTATGGCTACACCTTC
>TRBJ2-5|TRBD2|NA|14|TRBV19
CASKPSGERETQYF
TGTGCCAGTAAGCCTAGCGGGGAGAGGGAGACCCAGTACTTC
>TRBJ2-5|TRBD1|NA|14|TRBV19
CASRPGTGEGTQYF
TGTGCCAGTAGACCCGGGACAGGGGAGGGGACCCAGTACTTC
>TRBJ1-2|TRBD1|NA|15|TRBV29-1
CSVPNGTGGHYGYTF
TGCAGCGTGCCGAACGGGACAGGGGGTCACTATGGCTACACCTTC
>TRBJ1-4|TRBD1|NA|13|TRBV18
CASSGTGREKLFF
TGTGCCAGCTCCGGGACAGGGAGAGAAAAACTGTTTTTT
>TRBJ1-1|TRBD1|NA|18|TRBV7-9
CASSLPPGQGPPNTEAFF
TGTGCCAGCAGCTTGCCCCCGGGACAGGGTCCCCCTAACACTGAAGCTTTCTTT
>TRBJ1-2|NA|NA|15|TRBV6-6
CASSYSKTVGYGYTF
TGTGCCAGCAGTTACTCGAAGACTGTTGGGTATGGCTACACCTTC
>TRBJ1-1|TRBD1|NA|11|TRBV12-3/TRBV12-4
CASTDRVEAFF
TGTGCCAGCACCGACAGGGTTGAAGCTTTCTTT
>TRBJ2-3|NA|NA|15|TRBV5-4
CASSTARGGTDTQYF
TGTGCCAGCAGCACAGCTAGGGGGGGGACAGATACGCAGTATTTT
>TRBJ1-3|NA|few|16|TRBV28
CASSLLAGRSGNTIYF
TGTGCCAGCAGTTTATTAGCAGGGCGCTCTGGAAACACCATATATTTT
>TRBJ1-5|NA|NA|14|TRBV7-8
CASSFAGGNQPQHF
TGTGCCAGCAGCTTTGCGGGGGGCAATCAGCCCCAGCATTTT
>TRBJ1-6|TRBD1|NA|14|TRBV5-1
CASSFGQDNSPLHF
TGCGCCAGCAGCTTTGGACAGGATAATTCACCCCTCCACTTT
>TRBJ2-2|TRBD1|once|17|TRBV6-4
CASRKPGTGGSGGELFF
TGTGCCAGCAGGAAACCCGGGACAGGGGGCTCCGGCGGGGAGCTGTTTTTT
>TRBJ1-1|NA|once|13|TRBV29-1
CSSGEGERTEAFF
TGCAGCTCGGGGGAGGGCGAGCGGACTGAAGCTTTCTTT
>TRBJ1-1|NA|NA|13|TRBV24-1
CATEDRVNTEAFF
TGTGCCACAGAGGACAGAGTGAACACTGAAGCTTTCTTT
>TRBJ1-6|TRBD1|NA|16|TRBV7-6
CASSLVAGGYNSPLHF
TGTGCCAGCAGCTTAGTGGCAGGGGGCTATAATTCACCCCTCCACTTT
>TRBJ1-1|NA|NA|13|TRBV19
CASGRGINTEAFF
TGTGCCAGCGGACGGGGAATAAACACTGAAGCTTTCTTT
>TRBJ1-1|NA|NA|13|TRBV6-4
CASSDEGGTEAFF
TGTGCCAGCAGTGACGAGGGGGGGACTGAAGCTTTCTTT
>TRBJ2-7|TRBD1|NA|14|TRBV5-4
CASSQVQGAGEQYF
TGTGCCAGCAGCCAAGTACAGGGGGCTGGGGAGCAGTACTTC